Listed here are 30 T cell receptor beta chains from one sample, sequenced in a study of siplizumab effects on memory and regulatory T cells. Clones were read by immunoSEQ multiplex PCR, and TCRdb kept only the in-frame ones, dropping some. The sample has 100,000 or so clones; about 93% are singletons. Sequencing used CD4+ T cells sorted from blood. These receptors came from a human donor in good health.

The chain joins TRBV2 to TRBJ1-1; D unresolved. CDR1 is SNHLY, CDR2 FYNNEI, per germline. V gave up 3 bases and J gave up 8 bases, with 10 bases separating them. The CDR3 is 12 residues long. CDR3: CASSEWLGEAFF. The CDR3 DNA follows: TGTGCCAGCAGTGAGTGGTTAGGGGAAGCTTTCTTT.

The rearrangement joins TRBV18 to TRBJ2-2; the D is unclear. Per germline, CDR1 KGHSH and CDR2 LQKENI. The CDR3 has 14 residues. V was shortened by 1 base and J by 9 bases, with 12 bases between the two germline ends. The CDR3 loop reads CASSPQSDHRELFF. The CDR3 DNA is TGTGCCAGCTCACCACAGTCTGACCACCGGGAGCTGTTTTTT.

CDR3 sequence: CASSLLAASPIKETQYF. CDR3 coding DNA: TGTGCCAGCAGTTTACTAGCGGCCTCCCCAATAAAAGAGACCCAGTACTTC. This rearrangement joins TRBV27 to TRBJ2-5; 7 bases are a match to TRBD2. The CDR3 consists of 17 residues. With V trimmed by 2 bases and J by 3 bases, 12 bases remained unmatched. The germline CDR1 and CDR2 sequences are MNHEY and SMNVEV (reference sequence).

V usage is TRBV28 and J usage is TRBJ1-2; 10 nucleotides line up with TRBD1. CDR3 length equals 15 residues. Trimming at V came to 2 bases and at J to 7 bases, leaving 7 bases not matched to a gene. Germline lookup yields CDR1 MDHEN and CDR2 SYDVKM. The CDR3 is CASSLGDRGKGGYTF. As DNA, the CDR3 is TGTGCCAGCAGTTTAGGGGACAGGGGAAAGGGTGGCTACACCTTC.

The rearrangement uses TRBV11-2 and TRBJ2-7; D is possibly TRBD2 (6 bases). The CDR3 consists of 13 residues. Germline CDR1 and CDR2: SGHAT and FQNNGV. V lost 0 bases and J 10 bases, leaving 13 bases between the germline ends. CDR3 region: CASSLEVEGHQYF. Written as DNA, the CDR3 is TGTGCCAGCAGCTTAGAGGTGGAGGGTCATCAGTACTTC.

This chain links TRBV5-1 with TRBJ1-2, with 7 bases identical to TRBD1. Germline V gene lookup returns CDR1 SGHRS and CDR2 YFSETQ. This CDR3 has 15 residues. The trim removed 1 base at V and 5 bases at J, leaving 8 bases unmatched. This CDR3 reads CASSLTGDPPYGYTF. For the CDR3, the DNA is TGCGCCAGCAGCTTGACAGGGGACCCTCCTTATGGCTACACCTTC. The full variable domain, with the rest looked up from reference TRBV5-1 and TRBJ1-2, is KAGVTQTPRYLIKTRGQQVTLSCSPISGHRSVSWYQQTPGQGLQFLFEYFSETQRNKGNFPGRFSGRQFSNSRSEMNVSTLELGDSALYLCASSLTGDPPYGYTFGSGTRLTVV.

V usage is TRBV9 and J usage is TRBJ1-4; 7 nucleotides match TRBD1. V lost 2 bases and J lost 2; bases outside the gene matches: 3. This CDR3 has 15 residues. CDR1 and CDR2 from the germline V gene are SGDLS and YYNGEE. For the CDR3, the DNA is TGTGCCAGCAGCGTTGTGGGACAGACTAATGAAAAACTGTTTTTT. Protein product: CASSVVGQTNEKLFF.

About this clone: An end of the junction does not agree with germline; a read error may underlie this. The CDR3 DNA is TGTGCCAGCAGCTTACAGGGAGGCCATCAGCCCCAGCATTTT. Protein: CASSLQGGHQPQHF. V is TRBV5-1 and J is TRBJ1-5; tentatively, D is TRBD1 (6 bases). This CDR3 has 14 residues. Germline loops: CDR1 SGHRS, CDR2 YFSETQ.

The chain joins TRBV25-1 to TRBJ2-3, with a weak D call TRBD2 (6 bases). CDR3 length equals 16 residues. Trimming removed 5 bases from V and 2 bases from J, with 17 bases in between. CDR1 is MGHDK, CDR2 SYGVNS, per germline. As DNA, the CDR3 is TGTGCCAGCAGTCCCTCCGGGACTGGCAACACAGATACGCAGTATTTT. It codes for CASSPSGTGNTDTQYF. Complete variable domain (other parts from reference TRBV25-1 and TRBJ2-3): EADIYQTPRYLVIGTGKKITLECSQTMGHDKMYWYQQDPGMELHLIHYSYGVNSTEKGDLSSESTVSRIRTEHFPLTLESARPSHTSQYLCASSPSGTGNTDTQYFGPGTRLTVL.

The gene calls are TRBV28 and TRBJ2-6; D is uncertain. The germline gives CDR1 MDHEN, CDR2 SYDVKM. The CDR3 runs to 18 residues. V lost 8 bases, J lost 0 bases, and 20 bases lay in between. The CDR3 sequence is CASGSALRTNSGANVLTF. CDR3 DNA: TGTGCCAGCGGCTCTGCACTCCGCACTAACTCTGGGGCCAACGTCCTGACTTTC.

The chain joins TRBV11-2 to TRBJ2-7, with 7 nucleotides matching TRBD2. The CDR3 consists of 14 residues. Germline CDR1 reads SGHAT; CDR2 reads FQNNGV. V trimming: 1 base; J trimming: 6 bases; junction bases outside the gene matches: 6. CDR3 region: CASSLVAGVAEQYF. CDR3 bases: TGTGCCAGCAGCTTAGTGGCGGGAGTCGCCGAGCAGTACTTC. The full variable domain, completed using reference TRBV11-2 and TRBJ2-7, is EAGVAQSPRYKIIEKRQSVAFWCNPISGHATLYWYQQILGQGPKLLIQFQNNGVVDDSQLPKDRFSAERLKGVDSTLKIQPAKLEDSAVYLCASSLVAGVAEQYFGPGTRLTVT.

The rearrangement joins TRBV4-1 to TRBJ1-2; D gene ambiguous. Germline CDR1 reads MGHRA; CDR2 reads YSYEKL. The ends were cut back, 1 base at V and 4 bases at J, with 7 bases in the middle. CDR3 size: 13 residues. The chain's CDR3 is CASSQALSYGYTF. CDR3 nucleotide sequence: TGCGCCAGCAGCCAAGCTTTGTCCTATGGCTACACCTTC.

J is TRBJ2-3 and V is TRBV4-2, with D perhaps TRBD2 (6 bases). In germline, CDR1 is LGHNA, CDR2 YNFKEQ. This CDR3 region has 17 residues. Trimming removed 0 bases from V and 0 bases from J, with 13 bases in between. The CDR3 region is CASSQDGGTLSTDTQYF. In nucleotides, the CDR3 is TGTGCCAGCAGCCAAGACGGGGGTACGTTGAGCACAGATACGCAGTATTTT.

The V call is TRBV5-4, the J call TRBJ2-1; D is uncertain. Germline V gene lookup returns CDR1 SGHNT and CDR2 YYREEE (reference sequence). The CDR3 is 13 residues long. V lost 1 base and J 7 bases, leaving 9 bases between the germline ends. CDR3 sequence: CASSLTKSNEQFF. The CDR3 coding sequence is TGTGCCAGCAGCTTGACCAAGTCAAATGAGCAGTTCTTC.

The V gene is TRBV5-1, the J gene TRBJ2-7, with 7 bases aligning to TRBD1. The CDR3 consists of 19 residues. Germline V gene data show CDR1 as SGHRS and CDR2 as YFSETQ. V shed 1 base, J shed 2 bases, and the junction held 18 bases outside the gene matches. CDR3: CASSLYSRFGTGAAYEQYF. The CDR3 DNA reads TGCGCCAGCAGCTTGTACTCCCGGTTTGGTACAGGGGCGGCCTACGAGCAGTACTTC.

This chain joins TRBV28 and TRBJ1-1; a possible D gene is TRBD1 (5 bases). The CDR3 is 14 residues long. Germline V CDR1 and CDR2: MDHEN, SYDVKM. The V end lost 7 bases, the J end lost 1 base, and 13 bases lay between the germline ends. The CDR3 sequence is CASTAGPPNTEAFF. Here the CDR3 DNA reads TGTGCCAGCACCGCGGGACCCCCGAACACTGAAGCTTTCTTT.

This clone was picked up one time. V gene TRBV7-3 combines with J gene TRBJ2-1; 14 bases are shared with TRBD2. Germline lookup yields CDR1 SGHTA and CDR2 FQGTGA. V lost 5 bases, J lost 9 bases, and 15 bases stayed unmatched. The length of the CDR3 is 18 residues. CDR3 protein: CASSLDDKTSGRAGEQFF. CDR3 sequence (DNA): TGTGCCAGCAGCCTTGACGACAAGACTAGCGGGAGGGCCGGTGAGCAGTTCTTC. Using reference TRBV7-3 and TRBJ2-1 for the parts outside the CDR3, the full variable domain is GAGVSQTPSNKVTEKGKYVELRCDPISGHTALYWYRQSLGQGPEFLIYFQGTGAADDSGLPNDRFFAVRPEGSVSTLKIQRTERGDSAVYLCASSLDDKTSGRAGEQFFGPGTRLTVL.

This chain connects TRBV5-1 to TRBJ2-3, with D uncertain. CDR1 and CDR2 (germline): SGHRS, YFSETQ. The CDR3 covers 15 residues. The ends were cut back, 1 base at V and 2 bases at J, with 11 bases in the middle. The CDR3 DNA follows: TGCGCCAGCAGCTTGCTAAGTCCTCCCACAGATACGCAGTATTTT. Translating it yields CASSLLSPPTDTQYF.

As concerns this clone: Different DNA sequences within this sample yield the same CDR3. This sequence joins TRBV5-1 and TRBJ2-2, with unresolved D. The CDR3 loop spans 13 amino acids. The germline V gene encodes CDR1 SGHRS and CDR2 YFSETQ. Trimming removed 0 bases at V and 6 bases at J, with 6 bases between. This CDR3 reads CASSLGFAGELFF. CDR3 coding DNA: TGCGCCAGCAGCTTGGGTTTCGCCGGGGAGCTGTTTTTT. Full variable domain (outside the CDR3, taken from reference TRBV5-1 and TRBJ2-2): KAGVTQTPRYLIKTRGQQVTLSCSPISGHRSVSWYQQTPGQGLQFLFEYFSETQRNKGNFPGRFSGRQFSNSRSEMNVSTLELGDSALYLCASSLGFAGELFFGEGSRLTVL.

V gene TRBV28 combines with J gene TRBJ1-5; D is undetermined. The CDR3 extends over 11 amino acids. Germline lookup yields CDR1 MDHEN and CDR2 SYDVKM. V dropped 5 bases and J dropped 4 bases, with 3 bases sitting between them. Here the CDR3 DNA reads TGTGCCAGCAGTAAAAATCAGCCCCAGCATTTT. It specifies CASSKNQPQHF.

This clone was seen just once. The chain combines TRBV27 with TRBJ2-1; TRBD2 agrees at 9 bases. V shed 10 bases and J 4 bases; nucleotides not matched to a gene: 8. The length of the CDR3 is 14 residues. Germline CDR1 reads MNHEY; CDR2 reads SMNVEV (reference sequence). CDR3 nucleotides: TGTGCCACCATGGGGGCGGGAGGGTACAATGAGCAGTTCTTC. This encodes CATMGAGGYNEQFF.

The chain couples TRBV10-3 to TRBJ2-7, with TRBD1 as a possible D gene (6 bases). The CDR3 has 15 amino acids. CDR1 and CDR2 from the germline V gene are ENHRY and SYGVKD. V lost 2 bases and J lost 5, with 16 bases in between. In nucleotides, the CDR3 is TGTGCCATCAGTGAGCAGGGGTCGCGATCGGACGAGCAGTACTTC. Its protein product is CAISEQGSRSDEQYF.

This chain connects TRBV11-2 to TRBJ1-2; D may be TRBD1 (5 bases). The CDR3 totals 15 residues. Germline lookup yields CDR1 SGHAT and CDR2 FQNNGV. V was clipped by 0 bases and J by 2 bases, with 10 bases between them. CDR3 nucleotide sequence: TGTGCCAGCAGCTTAGACAGGGCCTTAAACTATGGCTACACCTTC. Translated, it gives CASSLDRALNYGYTF.

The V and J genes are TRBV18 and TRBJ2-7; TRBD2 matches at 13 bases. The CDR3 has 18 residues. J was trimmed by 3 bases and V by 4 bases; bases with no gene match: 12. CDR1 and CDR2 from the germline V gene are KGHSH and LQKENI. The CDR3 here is CASSLQRTSGSGSYEQYF. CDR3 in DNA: TGTGCCAGCTCACTTCAGAGGACTAGCGGGAGTGGGAGCTACGAGCAGTACTTC.

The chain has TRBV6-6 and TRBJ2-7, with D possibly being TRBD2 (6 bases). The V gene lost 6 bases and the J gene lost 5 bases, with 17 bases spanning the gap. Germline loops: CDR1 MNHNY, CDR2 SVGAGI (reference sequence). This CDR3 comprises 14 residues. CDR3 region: CASSPVGGENEQYF. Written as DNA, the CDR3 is TGTGCCAGCAGCCCAGTGGGGGGAGAGAACGAGCAGTACTTC.

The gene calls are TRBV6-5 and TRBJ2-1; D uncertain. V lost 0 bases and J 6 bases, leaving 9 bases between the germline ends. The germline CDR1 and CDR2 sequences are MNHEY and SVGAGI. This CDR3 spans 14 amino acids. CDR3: CASSYSGLINEQFF. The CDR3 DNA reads TGTGCCAGCAGTTACTCGGGTCTTATCAATGAGCAGTTCTTC.

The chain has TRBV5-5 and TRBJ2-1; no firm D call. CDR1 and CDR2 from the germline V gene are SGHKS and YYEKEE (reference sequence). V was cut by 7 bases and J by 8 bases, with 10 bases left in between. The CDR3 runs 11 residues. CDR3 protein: CASSILDEQFF. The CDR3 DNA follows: TGTGCCAGCTCTATCTTGGATGAGCAGTTCTTC.

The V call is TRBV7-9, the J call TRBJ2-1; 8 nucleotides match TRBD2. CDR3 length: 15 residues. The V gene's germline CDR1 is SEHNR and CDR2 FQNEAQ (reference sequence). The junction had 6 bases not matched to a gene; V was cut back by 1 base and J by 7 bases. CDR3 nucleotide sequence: TGTGCCAGCAGCTTAGACGGGAGGGCCTGGAATGAGCAGTTCTTC. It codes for CASSLDGRAWNEQFF.

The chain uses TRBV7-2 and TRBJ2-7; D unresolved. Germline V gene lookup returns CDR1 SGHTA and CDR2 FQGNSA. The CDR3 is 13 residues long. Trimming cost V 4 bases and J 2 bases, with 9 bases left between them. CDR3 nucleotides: TGTGCCAGCAGCTCTGGACGGGCCTACGAGCAGTACTTC. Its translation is CASSSGRAYEQYF. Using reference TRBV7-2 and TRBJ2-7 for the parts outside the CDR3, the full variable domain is GAGVSQSPSNKVTEKGKDVELRCDPISGHTALYWYRQSLGQGLEFLIYFQGNSAPDKSGLPSDRFSAERTGGSVSTLTIQRTQQEDSAVYLCASSSGRAYEQYFGPGTRLTVT.

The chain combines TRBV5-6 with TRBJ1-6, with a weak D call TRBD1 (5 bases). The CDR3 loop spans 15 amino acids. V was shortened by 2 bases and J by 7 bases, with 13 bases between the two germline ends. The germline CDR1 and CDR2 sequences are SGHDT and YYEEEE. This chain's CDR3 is CASSLIPGQNSPLHF. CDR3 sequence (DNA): TGTGCCAGCAGCTTAATACCGGGGCAGAATTCACCCCTCCACTTT. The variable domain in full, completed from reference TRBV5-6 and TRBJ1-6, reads DAGVTQSPTHLIKTRGQQVTLRCSPKSGHDTVSWYQQALGQGPQFIFQYYEEEERQRGNFPDRFSGHQFPNYSSELNVNALLLGDSALYLCASSLIPGQNSPLHFGNGTRLTVT.